The entry below gives a single TCR beta chain sequence along with its context. This record belongs to a study of technical replicates of blood from a few donors. Here immunoSEQ multiplex PCR was the method, and the copy in TCRdb shows in-frame clones only, minus some. The sample shows around 60,000 clones, about 86% of them seen only once. Trimming took off 2 bases at V and 5 bases at J, with 4 bases between the two ends. Germline assignment: CDR1 SGHAT and CDR2 FQNNGV. The CDR3 runs 11 residues. This chain links TRBV11-2 with TRBJ2-7; no reliable D call. The receptor's source is a human donor in good health. Some clones in this sample may be carry-over from other donors' samples. Sequencing was done on a sample of PBMCs. The CDR3 DNA is TGTGCCAGCAGCTTATCTCACGAGCAGTACTTC. This translates into CASSLSHEQYF.